The 20 T cell receptor beta chains in this list originate from one sample, sequenced in a study of T cell repertoires in aging, cancer and after chemotherapy. A mixed TRB-A/B primer pool amplified rearranged TRB by multiplex touch-down PCR. TCRdb recomputed calls from the multiplex PCR reads with MiXCR, one row per CDR3 protein. The sample lists some 1,900 distinct CDR3 sequences, under 25% occurring once. The template was genomic DNA from peripheral blood, not RNA. Sequenced sample: blood. These receptors came from a human donor with a blood cancer.

As DNA, the CDR3 is TGCGCCAGCAGCCAAGAGTACCGGGAACCTGAAGCTTTCTTT. Its translation: CASSQEYREPEAFF. The chain employs TRBV4-1 and TRBJ1-1; D ambiguous. The germline gives CDR1 MGHRA, CDR2 YSYEKL. Trimming shortened V by 0 bases and J by 6 bases, and 11 bases separated the two germline ends. The CDR3 consists of 14 residues.

The chain uses TRBV20-1 and TRBJ2-3, with 12 bases fitting TRBD2. CDR1 is DFQATT, CDR2 SNEGSKA, per germline (reference sequence). The CDR3 contains 17 residues. The ends lost 0 bases at V and 2 bases at J; junction bases unmatched: 6. The DNA of the CDR3 is TGCAGTGCTAGAGATCGTCTAGCGGGAGGGTTCACAGATACGCAGTATTTT. Translation: CSARDRLAGGFTDTQYF.

By proportion, this clonotype is medium-sized. The chain has TRBV5-6 and TRBJ2-3; D may be TRBD1 (6 bases). Trimming removed 4 bases from V and 2 bases from J, with 14 bases in between. The CDR3 is 15 residues long. The V gene's germline CDR1 is SGHDT and CDR2 YYEEEE. This CDR3 is CASSLWGTTTDTQYF. CDR3 in DNA: TGTGCCAGCAGCCTCTGGGGGACAACCACAGATACGCAGTATTTT.

This clonotype is labeled medium-sized. The chain employs TRBV5-6 and TRBJ2-5, with TRBD2 as a possible D gene (6 bases). The ends were cut back, 4 bases at V and 5 bases at J, with 9 bases in the middle. Germline CDR1 reads SGHDT; CDR2 reads YYEEEE. The CDR3 sequence is 12 residues long. CDR3 bases: TGTGCCAGCAGCCGGGGGTGGGAGACCCAGTACTTC. It is translated as CASSRGWETQYF.

This chain connects TRBV28 to TRBJ2-7; D is tentatively TRBD1 or TRBD2 (5 bases each). The length of the CDR3 is 14 residues. The germline V gene has CDR1 MDHEN and CDR2 SYDVKM. V shed 6 bases and J shed 4 bases, with 16 bases lying between them. In DNA form, the CDR3 reads TGTGCCAGCAGCCGAAGGGGAGTGGTTTACGAGCAGTACTTC. Protein product: CASSRRGVVYEQYF.

This clonotype is labeled as medium-sized. The genes are TRBV6-5 and TRBJ1-1; unclear D gene. The CDR3 has 14 amino acids. Between the trimmed V and J ends, which lost 5 bases and 1 base, there was a span of 11 bases. From germline, CDR1 is MNHEY and CDR2 SVGAGI. The CDR3 loop is CASSQRIGNTEAFF. In DNA, the CDR3 is TGTGCCAGCAGTCAAAGAATTGGGAACACTGAAGCTTTCTTT.

CDR3 residues: CASSLPGQASYNEQFF. The CDR3, as DNA: TGTGCCAGCAGCTTACCAGGACAGGCATCCTACAATGAGCAGTTCTTC. The V gene is TRBV11-2, the J gene TRBJ2-1; 7 bases fit TRBD1. Per germline, CDR1 SGHAT and CDR2 FQNNGV. The junction had 5 bases not matched to a gene; V was cut back by 2 bases and J by 1 base. This CDR3 has 16 amino acids.

To note about this clonotype: A read error may explain this, as a much larger clone is one base away. V gene TRBV5-1 combines with J gene TRBJ1-5; unclear D gene. The CDR3 is 14 residues long. Trimming pared 2 bases from V and 1 base from J, leaving 7 bases between. In germline, CDR1 is SGHRS, CDR2 YFSETQ. The CDR3 loop is CASSLFWSNQPQHF. The CDR3 DNA follows: TGCGCCAGCAGCTTATTCTGGAGCAATCAGCCCCAGCATTTT.

This clonotype is classed as large. The rearrangement links TRBV20-1 to TRBJ2-3, with TRBD2 matching 14 bases. The J segment lost 1 base and the V segment lost 3 bases, leaving 0 bases of the junction unmatched. Germline CDR1 DFQATT, CDR2 SNEGSKA (reference sequence). The CDR3 loop spans 15 amino acids. The CDR3 protein is CSARGLAGGTDTQYF. In DNA form, the CDR3 reads TGCAGTGCTAGGGGACTAGCGGGAGGCACAGATACGCAGTATTTT.

Relative to its sample, this clonotype is medium-sized. Sequence at one end of the junction differs from germline and may be a read error. V usage is TRBV18 and J usage is TRBJ1-1; D gene ambiguous. The CDR3 loop spans 13 amino acids. CDR1 is KGHSH, CDR2 LQKENI, per germline. DNA for the CDR3: TGTGCCAGCTCACCATTAGAGAACGCTGAAGCTTTCTTT. Translation gives CASSPLENAEAFF.

The V gene is TRBV28, the J gene TRBJ1-4; no reliable D call. V lost 5 bases and J lost 8, with 15 bases in between. CDR3 length: 14 amino acids. The germline V gene encodes CDR1 MDHEN and CDR2 SYDVKM. Here the CDR3 reads CASSGRLDGEKLFF. In nucleotides, the CDR3 is TGTGCCAGCAGTGGGAGACTCGACGGGGAAAAACTGTTTTTT.

V and J are TRBV20-1 and TRBJ2-2; the D is unclear. From germline, CDR1 is DFQATT and CDR2 SNEGSKA (reference sequence). CDR3 size: 14 residues. Trimming removed 3 bases from V and 2 bases from J, with 10 bases in between. This chain's CDR3 is CSASWQLNTGELFF. CDR3 in DNA: TGCAGTGCTAGCTGGCAGTTAAACACCGGGGAGCTGTTTTTT.

As concerns this clonotype: This may be a read error: a much more frequent sequence differs by one nucleotide. The V call is TRBV6-6, the J call TRBJ2-2; 7 bases are shared with TRBD1. This CDR3 region has 14 residues. The V and J ends lost 4 bases and 6 bases, in that order; junction bases with no gene match: 5. CDR1 is MNHNY, CDR2 SVGAGI, per germline (reference sequence). CDR3 bases: TGTGCCAGCAGTTGGGACAGCCGACCCGGGGAGCTGTTTTTT. It specifies CASSWDSRPGELFF.

This clonotype is medium-sized within its sample. V gene TRBV10-3 combines with J gene TRBJ2-3, with 8 bases fitting TRBD1. Trimming at V came to 0 bases and at J to 4 bases, leaving 6 bases not matched to a gene. The germline V gene encodes CDR1 ENHRY and CDR2 SYGVKD. CDR3 size: 16 residues. The CDR3 DNA follows: TGTGCCATCAGTGAGTCGGGCAGGGGGCTCCCAGATACGCAGTATTTT. Translating gives CAISESGRGLPDTQYF.

This rearrangement joins TRBV2 to TRBJ2-2, with 11 bases aligning to TRBD2. The ends lost 6 bases at V and 1 base at J; junction bases unmatched: 4. From germline, CDR1 is SNHLY and CDR2 FYNNEI. The CDR3 sequence is 16 residues long. CDR3 coding DNA: TGTGCCAGCAGGGCCGGGACTAGCGGGAACACCGGGGAGCTGTTTTTT. Translation gives CASRAGTSGNTGELFF.

The chain recombines TRBV4-1 with TRBJ2-7, with D possibly matching TRBD2 (5 bases). The CDR3 is 13 residues long. V was cut by 3 bases and J by 1 base, with 7 bases left in between. Germline assignment: CDR1 MGHRA and CDR2 YSYEKL. The CDR3 sequence is CASSHLASYEQYF. CDR3 bases: TGCGCCAGCAGCCACCTAGCTTCCTACGAGCAGTACTTC.

The genes are TRBV7-2 and TRBJ2-2; 7 bases align to TRBD2. V was pared by 0 bases and J by 0 bases, with 7 bases of the junction left unmatched. The CDR3 length is 18 residues. Germline V CDR1 and CDR2: SGHTA, FQGNSA. The CDR3 spells CASSLAYGRNANTGELFF. Written as DNA, the CDR3 is TGTGCCAGCAGCTTAGCGTACGGGAGGAATGCGAACACCGGGGAGCTGTTTTTT.

J is TRBJ2-3 and V is TRBV13; tentative D call: TRBD2 (6 bases). The CDR3 runs 14 residues. Trimming left V 6 bases short and J 0 bases short, with 10 bases between. The germline gives CDR1 PRHDT, CDR2 FYEKMQ (reference sequence). CDR3 loop: CASSTGTSTDTQYF. CDR3 coding DNA: TGTGCCAGCAGTACCGGGACTAGCACAGATACGCAGTATTTT.

This chain connects TRBV5-4 to TRBJ2-1, with 7 bases fitting TRBD1. V gave up 9 bases and J gave up 1 base; unmatched junction bases: 4. The length of the CDR3 is 13 residues. Germline V lookup: CDR1 SGHNT, CDR2 YYREEE (reference sequence). As DNA, the CDR3 is TGTGCCACCACGACAGGGTCCTACAATGAGCAGTTCTTC. This codes for CATTTGSYNEQFF.

This clonotype is medium-sized (0.01 to 0.1%) within its sample. V is TRBV19 and J is TRBJ2-3; 8 bases line up with TRBD2. CDR1 is LNHDA and CDR2 is SQIVND in the germline V gene (reference sequence). The CDR3 is 19 residues long. Trimming cost V 0 bases and J 2 bases; bases outside gene matches: 13. This CDR3 reads CASSIDRSGRGETTDTQYF. CDR3 bases: TGTGCCAGTAGTATAGATCGAAGCGGGAGAGGGGAGACCACAGATACGCAGTATTTT. The complete variable domain, with remaining parts taken from reference TRBV19 and TRBJ2-3, reads DGGITQSPKYLFRKEGQNVTLSCEQNLNHDAMYWYRQDPGQGLRLIYYSQIVNDFQKGDIAEGYSVSREKKESFPLTVTSAQKNPTAFYLCASSIDRSGRGETTDTQYFGPGTRLTVL.